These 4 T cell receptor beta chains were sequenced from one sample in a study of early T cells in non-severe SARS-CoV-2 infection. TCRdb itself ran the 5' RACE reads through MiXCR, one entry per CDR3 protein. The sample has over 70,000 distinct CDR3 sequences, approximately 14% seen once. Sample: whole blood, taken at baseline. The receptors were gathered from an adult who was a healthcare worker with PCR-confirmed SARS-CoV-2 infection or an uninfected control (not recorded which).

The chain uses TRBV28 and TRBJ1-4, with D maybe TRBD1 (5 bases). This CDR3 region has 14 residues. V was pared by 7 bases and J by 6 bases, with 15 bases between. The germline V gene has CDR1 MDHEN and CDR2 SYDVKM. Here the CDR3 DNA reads TGTGCCAGCATTCCCGGGACCACTTATGAAAAACTGTTTTTT. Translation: CASIPGTTYEKLFF.

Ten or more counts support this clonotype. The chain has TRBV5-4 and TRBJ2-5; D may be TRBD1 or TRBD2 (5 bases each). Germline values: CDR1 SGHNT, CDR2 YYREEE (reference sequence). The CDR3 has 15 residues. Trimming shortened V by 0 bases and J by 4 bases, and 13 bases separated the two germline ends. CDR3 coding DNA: TGTGCCAGCAGCTTGGGGGGGAGCGGCGGAGAGACCCAGTACTTC. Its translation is CASSLGGSGGETQYF. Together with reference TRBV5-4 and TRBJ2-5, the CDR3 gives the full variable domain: ETGVTQSPTHLIKTRGQQVTLRCSSQSGHNTVSWYQQALGQGPQFIFQYYREEENGRGNFPPRFSGLQFPNYSSELNVNALELDDSALYLCASSLGGSGGETQYFGPGTRLLVL.

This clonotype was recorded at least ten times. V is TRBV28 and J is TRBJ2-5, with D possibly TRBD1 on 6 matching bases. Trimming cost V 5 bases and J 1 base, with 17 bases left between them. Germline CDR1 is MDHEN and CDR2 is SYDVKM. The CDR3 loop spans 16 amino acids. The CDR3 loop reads CASSPGQSIGQETQYF. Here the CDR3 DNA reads TGTGCCAGCAGTCCCGGACAGTCCATAGGCCAAGAGACCCAGTACTTC.

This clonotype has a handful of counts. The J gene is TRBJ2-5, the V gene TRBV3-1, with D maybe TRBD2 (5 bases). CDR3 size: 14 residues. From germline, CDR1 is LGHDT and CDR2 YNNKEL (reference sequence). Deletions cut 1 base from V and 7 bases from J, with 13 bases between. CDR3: CASSQGVRGGTQYF. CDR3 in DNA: TGTGCCAGCAGCCAAGGGGTTCGAGGAGGGACCCAGTACTTC.